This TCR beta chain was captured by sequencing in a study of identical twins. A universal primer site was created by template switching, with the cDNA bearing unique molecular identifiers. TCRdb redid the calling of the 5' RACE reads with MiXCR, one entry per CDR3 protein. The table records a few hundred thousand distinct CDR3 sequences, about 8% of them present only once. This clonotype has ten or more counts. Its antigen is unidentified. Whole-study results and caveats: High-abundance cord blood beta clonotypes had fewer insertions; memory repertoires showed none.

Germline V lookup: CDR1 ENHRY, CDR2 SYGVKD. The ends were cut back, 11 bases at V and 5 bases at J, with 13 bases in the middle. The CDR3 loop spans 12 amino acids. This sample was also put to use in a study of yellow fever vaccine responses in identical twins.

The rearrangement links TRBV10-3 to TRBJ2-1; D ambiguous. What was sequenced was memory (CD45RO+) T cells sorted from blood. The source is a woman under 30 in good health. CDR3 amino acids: CAAAAGHNEQFF. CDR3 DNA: TGTGCCGCCGCAGCTGGCCACAATGAGCAGTTCTTC.